This T cell receptor beta chain was recovered during a study of blood T cell repertoires in COVID-19. Looking at the study overall: Each recovered donor of Cohort 3 presented with two negative PCRs, clearance, or symptom resolution. Specimens from acute and convalescent COVID-19 originated in the United States, Italy and Spain. T cells, B-cell-depleted T cells, or PBMCs supplied cDNA or gDNA.

All enrollees were about 18 to 89 years old and from fewer than 30 US areas. Sequenced by immunoSEQ multiplex PCR; TCRdb stores in-frame clones only, minus some. The repertoire holds 350,000 to 450,000 clones, with about 90% as singletons. The source of this sequence is a man in his forties in a cohort exposed to, infected with or recovered from COVID-19 (not recorded which). The sequencing sample was made of PBMCs or T cells enriched from blood (not recorded which).

The CDR3 reads CASSPNEVGTYNSPLHF. CDR3 DNA: TGTGCCAGCTCACCCAACGAAGTCGGGACCTATAATTCACCCCTCCACTTT. This sequence joins TRBV18 and TRBJ1-6, with D hard to call. This CDR3 has 17 residues. Germline loops: CDR1 KGHSH, CDR2 LQKENI. The V and J ends lost 3 bases and 2 bases respectively, with 14 bases between them.